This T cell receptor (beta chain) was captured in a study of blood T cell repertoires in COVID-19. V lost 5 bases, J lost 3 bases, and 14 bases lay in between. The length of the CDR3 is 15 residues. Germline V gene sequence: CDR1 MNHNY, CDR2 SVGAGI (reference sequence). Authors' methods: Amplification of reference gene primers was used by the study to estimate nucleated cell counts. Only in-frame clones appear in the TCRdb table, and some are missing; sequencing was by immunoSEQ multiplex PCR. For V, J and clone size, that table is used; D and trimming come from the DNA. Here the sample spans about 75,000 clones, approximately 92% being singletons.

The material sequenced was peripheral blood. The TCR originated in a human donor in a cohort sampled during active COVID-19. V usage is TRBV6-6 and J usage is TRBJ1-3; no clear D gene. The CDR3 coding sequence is TGTGCCAGCAGTCCTGGAGCCTTAAGTGGAAACACCATATATTTT. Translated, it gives CASSPGALSGNTIYF.